These 18 T cell receptor beta chains share one sample of origin, sequenced in a study of T cells in Graves' hyperthyroidism and ophthalmopathy. The investigators amplified TCR beta CDR3 regions from RNA transcripts. In the first-round RT-PCR of the TCR CDR3, the HTBI primer set was used. TCRdb ran MiXCR on the multiplex PCR reads and lists one entry per CDR3 protein. The sample has about 380,000 distinct CDR3 sequences, roughly 13% seen once. The sample was blood. The receptors come from a man aged 25-40 years with Graves' hyperthyroidism that later progressed to Graves' ophthalmopathy.

A word on this clonotype: A read error may produce the germline difference seen at one junction end. The chain is built from TRBV5-1 and TRBJ1-2; D gene unclear. Germline V gene data show CDR1 as SGHRS and CDR2 as YFSETQ. This CDR3 has 11 amino acids. CDR3 coding DNA: TGTGCCAGCAGCGCCGTGTATGGCTACACCTTC. Translating gives CASSAVYGYTF.

The chain employs TRBV30 and TRBJ2-3; D not certain. V lost 0 bases, J lost 4 bases, and 11 bases lay in between. This CDR3 spans 14 amino acids. Germline V gene sequence: CDR1 GTSNPN, CDR2 SVGIG (reference sequence). The CDR3 nucleotides are TGTGCCTGGAGTGTACCACAGAGGCCAGATACGCAGTATTTT. Protein sequence: CAWSVPQRPDTQYF.

This clonotype was seen more than once but under ten times. V gene TRBV3-1 combines with J gene TRBJ2-7; a possible D gene is TRBD1 (5 bases). Germline CDR1 reads LGHDT; CDR2 reads YNNKEL (reference sequence). The CDR3 contains 11 residues. Trimming took 2 bases from V and 6 from J, leaving 5 bases between them. As DNA, the CDR3 is TGTGCCAGCAGCCAAAGGGGCGAGCAGTACTTC. Encoded protein: CASSQRGEQYF.

This clonotype was picked up many times. This chain uses TRBV6-1 with TRBJ1-6; D gene ambiguous. The length of the CDR3 is 11 residues. The ends were cut back, 7 bases at V and 3 bases at J, with 1 base in the middle. CDR1 is MNHNS, CDR2 SASEGT, per germline. CDR3: CASNYNSPLHF. The CDR3 nucleotides are TGTGCCAGCAACTATAATTCACCCCTCCACTTT.

The V call is TRBV2, the J call TRBJ1-4; D not resolved. The CDR3 is 14 residues long. CDR1 and CDR2 (germline): SNHLY, FYNNEI. V lost 2 bases to trimming and J lost 3 bases, with 7 bases between them. The CDR3 nucleotides are TGTGCCAGCAGTGAACCCGGGTCTAATGAAAAACTGTTTTTT. The encoded protein is CASSEPGSNEKLFF.

In this sample, this clonotype turned up many times. The gene calls are TRBV10-3 and TRBJ1-5; D is undetermined. The V gene lost 4 bases and the J gene lost 0 bases, with 7 bases spanning the gap. CDR3 length equals 14 residues. Looked up from germline, CDR1 is ENHRY and CDR2 is SYGVKD. The CDR3 DNA reads as TGTGCCATCAGTGCGGGTGATAGCAATCAGCCCCAGCATTTT. It is translated as CAISAGDSNQPQHF.

This clonotype was counted many times. The gene calls are TRBV7-8 and TRBJ2-1; D is ambiguous. Germline CDR1 and CDR2: SGHVS and FQNEAQ. This CDR3 is built from 17 residues. The V end lost 2 bases, the J end lost 0 bases, and 14 bases lay between the germline ends. The CDR3 region is CASSLLTPLSSYNEQFF. The CDR3 DNA reads TGTGCCAGCAGCTTATTGACCCCCCTTAGCTCCTACAATGAGCAGTTCTTC. The full variable domain, its missing parts supplied by reference TRBV7-8 and TRBJ2-1, is GAGVSQSPRYKVAKRGQDVALRCDPISGHVSLFWYQQALGQGPEFLTYFQNEAQLDKSGLPSDRFFAERPEGSVSTLKIQRTQQEDSAVYLCASSLLTPLSSYNEQFFGPGTRLTVL.

There are many counts of this clonotype. A junction boundary mismatches the germline segment, possibly from a read error. J is TRBJ2-7 and V is TRBV7-9; TRBD1 is a possible D gene (6 bases). Germline values: CDR1 SEHNR, CDR2 FQNEAQ (reference sequence). The CDR3 spans 15 residues. CDR3: CASSLGQGHSDEQYF. DNA for the CDR3: TGTGCCAGCAGCTTAGGTCAGGGGCACTCCGACGAGCAGTACTTC.

In this sample, this clonotype turned up many times. The chain uses TRBV30 and TRBJ2-7; 8 nucleotides align to TRBD1. Germline assignment: CDR1 GTSNPN and CDR2 SVGIG (reference sequence). The junction had 7 bases not matched to a gene; V was cut back by 2 bases and J by 4 bases. The CDR3 contains 14 residues. CDR3 in amino acids: CAWSLDRVVYEQYF. CDR3 DNA sequence: TGTGCCTGGAGTCTGGACAGGGTAGTTTACGAGCAGTACTTC.

The rearrangement links TRBV9 to TRBJ1-4; no definite D call. The V gene's germline CDR1 is SGDLS and CDR2 YYNGEE. This CDR3 is 15 amino acids long. Trimming took 0 bases from V and 0 from J, leaving 6 bases between them. CDR3 sequence: CASSVGEATNEKLFF. As DNA, the CDR3 is TGTGCCAGCAGCGTAGGGGAGGCAACTAATGAAAAACTGTTTTTT.

This sequence joins TRBV6-1 and TRBJ1-6; D gene unclear. This CDR3 is built from 14 residues. Germline CDR1 is MNHNS and CDR2 is SASEGT. V gave up 1 base and J gave up 13 bases, with 14 bases separating them. CDR3 sequence: CASSEETPFWPLHF. CDR3 in DNA: TGTGCCAGCAGTGAAGAGACACCCTTTTGGCCCCTCCACTTT.

The table lists this clonotype with many counts. The chain joins TRBV2 to TRBJ1-1; TRBD1 matches at 8 bases. Looked up from germline, CDR1 is SNHLY and CDR2 is FYNNEI. The V gene end was trimmed by 5 bases and the J gene end by 5 bases; junction bases not matched to a gene: 10. The CDR3 is 15 residues long. The CDR3 reads CASSLSRTGRTEAFF. CDR3 DNA sequence: TGTGCCAGCAGTTTGTCTAGGACAGGGAGGACTGAAGCTTTCTTT. The full variable domain, in which reference TRBV2 and TRBJ1-1 provide the parts outside the CDR3, is EPEVTQTPSHQVTQMGQEVILRCVPISNHLYFYWYRQILGQKVEFLVSFYNNEISEKSEIFDDQFSVERPDGSNFTLKIRSTKLEDSAMYFCASSLSRTGRTEAFFGQGTRLTVV.

This clonotype came up many times. The gene calls are TRBV12-3 or TRBV12-4 and TRBJ1-4, with TRBD1 identical over 7 bases. V trimming: 5 bases; J trimming: 8 bases; junction bases outside the gene matches: 11. This CDR3 is 15 amino acids long. The CDR3 nucleotides read TGTGCCAGCAGTCCGTCCCGACAGGGAAGGGAAAAACTGTTTTTT. Translated: CASSPSRQGREKLFF.

A few counts support this clonotype. The V call is TRBV7-2, the J call TRBJ2-7, with 7 nucleotides matching TRBD1. CDR3 length: 15 amino acids. The germline CDR1 and CDR2 sequences are SGHTA and FQGNSA. Losses at the gene ends were 2 bases for V and 3 bases for J; bases not matched to a gene: 7. CDR3 sequence (DNA): TGTGCCAGCAGCTTAACCTTCCGGGACAGCTACGAGCAGTACTTC. This codes for CASSLTFRDSYEQYF.

The chain links TRBV5-1 to TRBJ2-5, with a tentative D call TRBD1 (5 bases). CDR3 length: 15 residues. Trimming pared 2 bases from V and 1 base from J, leaving 12 bases between. Germline CDR1 is SGHRS and CDR2 is YFSETQ. CDR3 in amino acids: CASSLDSPGQETQYF. The CDR3 bases are TGCGCCAGCAGCTTAGACAGTCCGGGCCAAGAGACCCAGTACTTC.

This clonotype was detected ten times or more. This sequence joins TRBV7-2 and TRBJ2-7; D gene uncertain. This CDR3 spans 13 amino acids. The V gene's germline CDR1 is SGHTA and CDR2 FQGNSA. Trimming removed 4 bases from V and 3 bases from J, with 10 bases in between. The CDR3 DNA follows: TGTGCCAGCAGCTCCGAGCCCGTCTACGAGCAGTACTTC. Protein: CASSSEPVYEQYF. Complete variable domain (other parts from reference TRBV7-2 and TRBJ2-7): GAGVSQSPSNKVTEKGKDVELRCDPISGHTALYWYRQSLGQGLEFLIYFQGNSAPDKSGLPSDRFSAERTGGSVSTLTIQRTQQEDSAVYLCASSSEPVYEQYFGPGTRLTVT.

This chain links TRBV19 with TRBJ1-1; perhaps TRBD1 as D (5 bases). Germline CDR1 is LNHDA and CDR2 is SQIVND (reference sequence). V lost 5 bases, J lost 7 bases, and 11 bases lay in between. CDR3 size: 12 residues. The CDR3 DNA reads TGTGCCAGTAGTTACGGACAAGGTGAAGCTTTCTTT. It yields the protein CASSYGQGEAFF.

This clonotype was counted between two and nine times. The rearrangement uses TRBV3-1 and TRBJ1-5; D is unresolved. V dropped 1 base and J dropped 0 bases, with 7 bases sitting between them. Looked up from germline, CDR1 is LGHDT and CDR2 is YNNKEL (reference sequence). The CDR3 spans 15 residues. The CDR3 nucleotides read TGTGCCAGCAGCCAAGGGGAATATAGCAATCAGCCCCAGCATTTT. The encoded protein is CASSQGEYSNQPQHF. The complete variable domain, with remaining parts taken from reference TRBV3-1 and TRBJ1-5, reads DTAVSQTPKYLVTQMGNDKSIKCEQNLGHDTMYWYKQDSKKFLKIMFSYNNKELIINETVPNRFSPKSPDKAHLNLHINSLELGDSAVYFCASSQGEYSNQPQHFGDGTRLSIL.